This T cell receptor (beta chain) was sequenced in a study of CD8 T cells in Susac syndrome. General study findings and limits: Susac syndrome CD4+ T cell repertoires showed no clonal expansion.

Regarding this clonotype: The antigen remains unidentified.

The authors reverse transcribed roughly 0.5 to 1 ug RNA with random hexamers. Amplification of TCR beta CDR3 was carried out by immunoSEQ multiplex PCR, which covered 54 Vbeta and 13 Jbeta segments. TCRdb itself ran the immunoSEQ multiplex PCR reads through MiXCR, one entry per CDR3 protein. The table has more than 110,000 distinct CDR3 sequences, 85% to 95% seen once. The receptor was derived from a human donor with Susac syndrome. The sample taken for sequencing was CD4+ T cells from PBMCs.

CDR3 residues: CSASPSGETQYF. The CDR3 DNA is TGCAGTGCTAGCCCCTCCGGGGAGACCCAGTACTTC. The chain is built from TRBV20-1 and TRBJ2-5; D gene uncertain. V gave up 3 bases and J gave up 5 bases, with 10 bases separating them. Looked up from germline, CDR1 is DFQATT and CDR2 is SNEGSKA (reference sequence). The CDR3 totals 12 residues.